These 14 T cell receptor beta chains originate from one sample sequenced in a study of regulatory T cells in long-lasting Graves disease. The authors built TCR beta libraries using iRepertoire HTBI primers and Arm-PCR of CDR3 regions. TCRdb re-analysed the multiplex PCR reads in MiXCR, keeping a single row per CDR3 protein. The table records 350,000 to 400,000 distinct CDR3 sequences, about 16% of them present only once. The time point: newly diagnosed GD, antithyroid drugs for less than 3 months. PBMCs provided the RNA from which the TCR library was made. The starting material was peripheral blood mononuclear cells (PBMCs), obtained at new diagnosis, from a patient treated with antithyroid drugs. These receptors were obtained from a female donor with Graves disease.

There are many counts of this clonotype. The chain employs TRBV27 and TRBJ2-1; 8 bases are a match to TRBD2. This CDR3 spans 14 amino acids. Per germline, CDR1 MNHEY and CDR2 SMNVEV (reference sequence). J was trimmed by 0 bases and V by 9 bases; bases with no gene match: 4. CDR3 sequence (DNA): TGTGCCAGTTATAGCGGGAACTCCTACAATGAGCAGTTCTTC. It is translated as CASYSGNSYNEQFF.

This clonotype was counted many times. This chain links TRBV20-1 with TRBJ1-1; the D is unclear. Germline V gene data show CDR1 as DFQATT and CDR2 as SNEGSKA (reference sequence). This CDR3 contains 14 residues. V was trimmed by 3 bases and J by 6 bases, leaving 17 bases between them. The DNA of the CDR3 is TGCAGTGCTAGGACTTCAGGATCTAGCGCTGAAGCTTTCTTT. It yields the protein CSARTSGSSAEAFF.

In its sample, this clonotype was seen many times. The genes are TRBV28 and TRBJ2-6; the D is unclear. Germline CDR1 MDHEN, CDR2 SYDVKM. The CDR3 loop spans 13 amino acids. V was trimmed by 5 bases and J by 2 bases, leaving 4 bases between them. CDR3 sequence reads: CASSMTGANVLTF. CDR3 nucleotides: TGTGCCAGCAGTATGACTGGGGCCAACGTCCTGACTTTC. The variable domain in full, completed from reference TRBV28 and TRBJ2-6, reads DVKVTQSSRYLVKRTGEKVFLECVQDMDHENMFWYRQDPGLGLRLIYFSYDVKMKEKGDIPEGYSVSREKKERFSLILESASTNQTSMYLCASSMTGANVLTFGAGSRLTVL.

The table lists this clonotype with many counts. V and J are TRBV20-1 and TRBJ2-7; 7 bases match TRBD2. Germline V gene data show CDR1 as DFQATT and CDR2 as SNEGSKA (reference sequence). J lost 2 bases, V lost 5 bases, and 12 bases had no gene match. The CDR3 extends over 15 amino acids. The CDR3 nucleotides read TGCAGTGCTCCCCAGGAGGAGCGGGGCACCTACGAGCAGTACTTC. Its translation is CSAPQEERGTYEQYF.

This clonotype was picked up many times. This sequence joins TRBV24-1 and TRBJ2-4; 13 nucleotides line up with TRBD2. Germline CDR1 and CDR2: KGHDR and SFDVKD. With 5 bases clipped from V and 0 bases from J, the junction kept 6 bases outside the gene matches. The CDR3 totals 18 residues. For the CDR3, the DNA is TGTGCCACCAGTGCCGGGACTAGCGGGACCGTAGCCAAAAACATTCAGTACTTC. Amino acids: CATSAGTSGTVAKNIQYF.

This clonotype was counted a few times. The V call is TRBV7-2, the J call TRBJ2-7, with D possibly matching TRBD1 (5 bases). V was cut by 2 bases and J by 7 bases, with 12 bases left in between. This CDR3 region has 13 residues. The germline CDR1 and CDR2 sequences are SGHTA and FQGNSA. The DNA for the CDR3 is TGTGCCAGCAGCTTAATAGGGGTGGGAGAGCAGTACTTC. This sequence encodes CASSLIGVGEQYF. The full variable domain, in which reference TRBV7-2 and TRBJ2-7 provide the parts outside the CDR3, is GAGVSQSPSNKVTEKGKDVELRCDPISGHTALYWYRQSLGQGLEFLIYFQGNSAPDKSGLPSDRFSAERTGGSVSTLTIQRTQQEDSAVYLCASSLIGVGEQYFGPGTRLTVT.

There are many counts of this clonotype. The CDR3 bases are TGTGCCAGCAGTTACAGTAACCAAGAGACCCAGTACTTC. It encodes CASSYSNQETQYF. The rearrangement uses TRBV6-2 or TRBV6-3 and TRBJ2-5; D uncertain. The ends were cut back, 2 bases at V and 0 bases at J, with 4 bases in the middle. Per the germline V gene, CDR1 is MNHEY and CDR2 is SVGEGT. The CDR3 loop spans 13 amino acids.

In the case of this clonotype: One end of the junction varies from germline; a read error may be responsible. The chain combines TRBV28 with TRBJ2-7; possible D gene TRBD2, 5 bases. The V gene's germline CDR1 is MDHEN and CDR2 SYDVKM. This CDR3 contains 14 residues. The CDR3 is CASSTAGHSCEQYF. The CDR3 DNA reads TGTGCCAGCAGTACCGCGGGCCACTCCTGCGAGCAGTACTTC.

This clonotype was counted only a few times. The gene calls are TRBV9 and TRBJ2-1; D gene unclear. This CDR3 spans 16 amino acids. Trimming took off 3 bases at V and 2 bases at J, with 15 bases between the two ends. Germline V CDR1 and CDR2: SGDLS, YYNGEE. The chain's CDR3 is CASSAPLESPYNEQFF. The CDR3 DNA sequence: TGTGCCAGCAGCGCCCCACTGGAGTCCCCCTACAATGAGCAGTTCTTC.

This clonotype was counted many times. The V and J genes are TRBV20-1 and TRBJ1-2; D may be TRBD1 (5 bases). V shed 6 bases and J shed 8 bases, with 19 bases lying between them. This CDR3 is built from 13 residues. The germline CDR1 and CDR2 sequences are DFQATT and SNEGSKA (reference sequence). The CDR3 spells CSADLDTWGGYTF. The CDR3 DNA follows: TGCAGTGCCGACCTCGACACGTGGGGGGGCTACACCTTC.

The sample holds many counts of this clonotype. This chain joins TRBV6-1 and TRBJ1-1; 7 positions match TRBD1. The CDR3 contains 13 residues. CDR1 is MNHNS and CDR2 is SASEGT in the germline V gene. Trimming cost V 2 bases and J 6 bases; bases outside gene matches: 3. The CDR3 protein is CASSETQGSEAFF. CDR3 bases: TGTGCCAGCAGTGAAACACAGGGGTCTGAAGCTTTCTTT.

The DNA for the CDR3 is TGTGCCAGCAGTTTATGGAGGAGAAGGGGGAGGGAGCAGTACTTC. Translation: CASSLWRRRGREQYF. The rearrangement links TRBV28 to TRBJ2-7; D is possibly TRBD1 or TRBD2 (6 bases each). The CDR3 length is 15 residues. Germline values: CDR1 MDHEN, CDR2 SYDVKM. V was pared by 0 bases and J by 7 bases, with 16 bases between.

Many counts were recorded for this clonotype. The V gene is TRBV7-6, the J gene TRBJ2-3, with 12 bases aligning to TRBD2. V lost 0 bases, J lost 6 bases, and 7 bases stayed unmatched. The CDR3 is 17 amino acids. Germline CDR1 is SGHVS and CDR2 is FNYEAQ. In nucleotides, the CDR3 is TGTGCCAGCAGCTTAGCCGAGGCTAGCGGGAGGGCGGATACGCAGTATTTT. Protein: CASSLAEASGRADTQYF. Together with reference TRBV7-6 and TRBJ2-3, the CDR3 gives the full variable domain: GAGVSQSPRYKVTKRGQDVALRCDPISGHVSLYWYRQALGQGPEFLTYFNYEAQQDKSGLPNDRFSAERPEGSISTLTIQRTEQRDSAMYRCASSLAEASGRADTQYFGPGTRLTVL.

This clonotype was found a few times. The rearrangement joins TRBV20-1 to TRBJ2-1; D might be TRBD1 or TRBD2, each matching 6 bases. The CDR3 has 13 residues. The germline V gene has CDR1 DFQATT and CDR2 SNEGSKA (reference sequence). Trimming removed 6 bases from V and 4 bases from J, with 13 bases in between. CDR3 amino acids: CSAVGGRYNEQFF. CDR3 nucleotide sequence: TGCAGTGCAGTGGGGGGCAGATACAATGAGCAGTTCTTC.